The 9 T cell receptor beta chains listed next were all sequenced from one sample in a study of T cells in Graves' hyperthyroidism and ophthalmopathy. Using RNA transcripts as the source, TCR beta CDR3 regions were amplified. Researchers ran a first-round RT-PCR on the TCR CDR3 using the HTBI primer set. TCRdb reprocessed the multiplex PCR reads via MiXCR and lists one record per CDR3 protein. The table includes 600,000 or so distinct CDR3 sequences, around 42% detected once. Sequenced sample: peripheral blood or thyroid tissue (not recorded which). The receptors originated from a woman between 18 and 30 years old with Graves' hyperthyroidism.

This clonotype occurred many times. The chain links TRBV5-1 to TRBJ1-4; 8 nucleotides match TRBD1. The germline gives CDR1 SGHRS, CDR2 YFSETQ. After removal of 4 bases from V and 11 bases from J, the junction contained 10 bases not matched to a gene. This CDR3 region has 14 residues. The CDR3: CASSPGTGGDKLFF. CDR3 nucleotide sequence: TGCGCCAGCAGCCCAGGGACAGGCGGGGACAAACTGTTTTTT.

The chain recombines TRBV7-7 with TRBJ2-3; 10 bases map to TRBD1. The CDR3 is 17 amino acids. The trim removed 5 bases at V and 0 bases at J, leaving 8 bases unmatched. Germline V CDR1 and CDR2: SSHAT, FNYEAQ (reference sequence). CDR3 DNA: TGTGCCAGCAGCAGGAGGGACAGGGGTTCTAGCACAGATACGCAGTATTTT. Translation gives CASSRRDRGSSTDTQYF.

This clonotype was counted many times. The chain has TRBV20-1 and TRBJ1-1; TRBD1 agrees at 7 bases. V was clipped by 3 bases and J by 7 bases; unmatched bases: 2. Germline-derived CDR1 and CDR2 are DFQATT and SNEGSKA (reference sequence). The CDR3 consists of 11 residues. CDR3 nucleotides: TGCAGTGCTAGGGGACAGATTGAAGCTTTCTTT. It specifies CSARGQIEAFF.

The V call is TRBV12-3 or TRBV12-4, the J call TRBJ1-3, with 7 bases aligning to TRBD1. Germline trimming cut 4 bases from V and 6 bases from J; bases unmatched to any gene: 9. There are 15 residues in the CDR3. CDR3 bases: TGTGCCAGCAGTTACAAGAGGGGGCAAGAAAACACCATATATTTT. Translation gives CASSYKRGQENTIYF.

This clonotype has just one count. One junction end disagrees with the germline gene, perhaps due to a read error. This chain links TRBV11-1 with TRBJ1-4; D ambiguous. Germline V gene lookup returns CDR1 SGHAT and CDR2 FQDESV (reference sequence). The CDR3 is 11 residues long. The DNA for the CDR3 is TGTGCCAGCAGCATAGCGGGAAAACTGTTTTTT. Its protein is CASSIAGKLFF.

The chain links TRBV5-1 to TRBJ1-2, with 12 bases identical to TRBD1. After removal of 7 bases from V and 7 bases from J, the junction contained 5 bases not matched to a gene. The CDR3 runs 13 residues. Germline lookup yields CDR1 SGHRS and CDR2 YFSETQ. CDR3 sequence reads: CASRRDRGLGYTF. The CDR3 coding sequence is TGCGCCAGCCGGAGGGACAGGGGGCTTGGCTACACCTTC.

The gene calls are TRBV5-4 and TRBJ2-7; a possible D gene is TRBD2 (6 bases). V was pared by 4 bases and J by 2 bases, with 16 bases between. The CDR3 extends over 15 amino acids. Germline CDR1 reads SGHNT; CDR2 reads YYREEE (reference sequence). The CDR3 DNA sequence: TGTGCCAGCAGCCCGGGAGAACTTCTGACCTACGAGCAGTACTTC. Translated: CASSPGELLTYEQYF.

In the case of this clonotype: A far larger clone lies a single base away; this is likely a read error. The rearrangement joins TRBV7-2 to TRBJ2-7; D remains unclear. V was pared by 1 base and J by 7 bases, with 5 bases between. This CDR3 has 11 amino acids. Germline loops: CDR1 SGHTA, CDR2 FQGNSA. CDR3 residues: CASSLGKEQYF. The CDR3, as DNA: TGTGCCAGCAGCTTAGGGAAGGAGCAGTACTTC.

The chain is built from TRBV25-1 and TRBJ1-2, with a possible D match to TRBD1 (5 bases). This CDR3 spans 15 amino acids. CDR1 is MGHDK, CDR2 SYGVNS, per germline. V was clipped by 1 base and J by 2 bases, with 11 bases between them. Here the CDR3 reads CASSESVGANYGYTF. The CDR3, as DNA: TGTGCCAGCAGTGAATCTGTAGGGGCGAACTATGGCTACACCTTC.